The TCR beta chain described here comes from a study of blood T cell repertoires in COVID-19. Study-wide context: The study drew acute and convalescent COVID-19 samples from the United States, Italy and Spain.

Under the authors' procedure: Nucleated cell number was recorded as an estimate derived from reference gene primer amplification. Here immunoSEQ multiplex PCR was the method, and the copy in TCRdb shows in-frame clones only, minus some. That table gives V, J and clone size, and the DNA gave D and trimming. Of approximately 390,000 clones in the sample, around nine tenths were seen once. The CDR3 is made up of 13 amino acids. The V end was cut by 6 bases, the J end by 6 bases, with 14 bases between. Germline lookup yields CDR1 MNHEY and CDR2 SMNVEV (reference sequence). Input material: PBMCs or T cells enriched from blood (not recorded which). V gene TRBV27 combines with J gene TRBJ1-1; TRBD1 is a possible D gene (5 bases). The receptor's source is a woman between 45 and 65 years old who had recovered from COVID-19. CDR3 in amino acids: CASRGTAGAEAFF. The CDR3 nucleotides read TGTGCCAGCAGAGGCACGGCGGGGGCTGAAGCTTTCTTT.